Following are 27 T cell receptor beta chains from one sample sequenced in a study of blood T cells in healthy people across ages. A second PCR, run for roughly 7 to 11 cycles, used a sample-barcoded 5' primer plus a J-beta primer mix. From the 5' RACE reads, TCRdb called clonotypes with MiXCR, one entry per CDR3 protein. The table has about 670,000 distinct CDR3 sequences, approximately 40% seen once. Sequencing was done on a sample of blood. The receptors were gathered from an elderly man in good health.

V gene TRBV7-2 combines with J gene TRBJ2-4, with D maybe TRBD1 (6 bases). The DNA end lines up better with TRBJ2-5; the J call may be wrong. The length of the CDR3 is 14 residues. CDR1 is SGHTA and CDR2 is FQGNSA in the germline V gene. The CDR3 loop is CASSLQGLVETQYF. The CDR3 DNA is TGTGCCAGCAGCTTGCAGGGGTTAGTAGAGACCCAGTACTTC.

This clonotype came up a few times. As DNA, the CDR3 is TGTGCCAGCAGCTACACCCTACAAGAGACCCAGTACTTC. The encoded protein is CASSYTLQETQYF. J is TRBJ2-5 and V is TRBV5-6; no reliable D call. CDR3 length: 13 residues. Germline V gene data show CDR1 as SGHDT and CDR2 as YYEEEE. V dropped 3 bases and J dropped 2 bases, with 8 bases sitting between them.

This clonotype was seen many times. The genes are TRBV28 and TRBJ2-3, with TRBD2 identical over 14 bases. Germline trimming cut 5 bases from V and 14 bases from J; bases unmatched to any gene: 6. The CDR3 is 13 amino acids. The V gene's germline CDR1 is MDHEN and CDR2 SYDVKM. The CDR3 coding sequence is TGTGCCAGCAGTAGGACTAGCGGGAGGCCCGCGTATTTT. Its translation is CASSRTSGRPAYF.

This clonotype was seen more than once but under ten times. The chain employs TRBV20-1 and TRBJ2-5; the D is unclear. CDR1 is DFQATT and CDR2 is SNEGSKA in the germline V gene (reference sequence). The V end was cut by 3 bases, the J end by 2 bases, with 7 bases between. The CDR3 sequence is 12 residues long. The CDR3 DNA follows: TGCAGTGCTAGTTTTGGACAAGAGACCCAGTACTTC. Translating it yields CSASFGQETQYF.

This clonotype appeared once. The chain couples TRBV20-1 to TRBJ1-1, with 9 bases that match TRBD1. J was trimmed by 6 bases and V by 5 bases; bases with no gene match: 10. The CDR3 sequence is 14 residues long. CDR1 DFQATT and CDR2 SNEGSKA come from the germline V gene (reference sequence). CDR3 coding DNA: TGCAGTGCTGGGCCGGGACAGGGATCTGCTGAAGCTTTCTTT. As protein: CSAGPGQGSAEAFF.

This clonotype has just a few counts. CDR3 nucleotides: TGTGCCAGCAGCTCTTATAGCCAGACCCAGTACTTC. Its protein is CASSSYSQTQYF. This chain links TRBV7-2 with TRBJ2-5; no clear D. The CDR3 covers 12 residues. The V end was cut by 4 bases, the J end by 6 bases, with 9 bases between. CDR1 is SGHTA, CDR2 FQGNSA, per germline. Complete variable domain (other parts from reference TRBV7-2 and TRBJ2-5): GAGVSQSPSNKVTEKGKDVELRCDPISGHTALYWYRQSLGQGLEFLIYFQGNSAPDKSGLPSDRFSAERTGGSVSTLTIQRTQQEDSAVYLCASSSYSQTQYFGPGTRLLVL.

In the case of this clonotype: This may stem from a read error, because a much larger clone lies one nucleotide away. The rearrangement uses TRBV11-2 and TRBJ2-5, with a possible D match to TRBD2 (7 bases). V dropped 6 bases and J dropped 11 bases, with 25 bases sitting between them. This CDR3 has 15 residues. In germline, CDR1 is SGHAT, CDR2 FQNNGV. The CDR3 DNA reads as TGTGCCAGCAGACCCTCGCGGGGGCCCTACAATGAGCAGTACTTC. It is translated as CASRPSRGPYNEQYF.

CDR3 DNA: TGTGCCAGCAGCTTAGGGGGGATAGGAAACACTGAAGCTTTCTTT. Its protein product is CASSLGGIGNTEAFF. The chain recombines TRBV7-9 with TRBJ1-1; D may be TRBD1 (5 bases). The CDR3 sequence is 15 residues long. The V end was cut by 1 base, the J end by 2 bases, with 11 bases between. Germline V lookup: CDR1 SEHNR, CDR2 FQNEAQ (reference sequence).

With respect to this clonotype: Compared with germline, one end of the junction differs, possibly owing to a read error. As DNA, the CDR3 is TGCAGCGCTAGAGGGGGAGGGGAAAGCAATCAGCCCCAGCATTTT. Amino acids: CSARGGGESNQPQHF. V usage is TRBV20-1 and J usage is TRBJ1-5; the D gene is possibly TRBD1 (6 bases). The CDR3 is 15 amino acids. CDR1 is DFQATT, CDR2 SNEGSKA, per germline (reference sequence).

This clonotype occurred a few times. The rearrangement links TRBV29-1 to TRBJ2-2, with TRBD1 matching 8 bases. The germline CDR1 and CDR2 sequences are SQVTM and ANQGSEA. The CDR3 has 14 amino acids. V lost 5 bases, J lost 5 bases, and 7 bases stayed unmatched. The CDR3 sequence is CSVFWTGQTGELFF. In nucleotides, the CDR3 is TGCAGCGTTTTTTGGACAGGGCAGACCGGGGAGCTGTTTTTT.

Many counts were recorded for this clonotype. CDR3 amino acids: CSVVSATNYEQYF. In nucleotides, the CDR3 is TGCAGCGTTGTTTCGGCAACGAACTACGAGCAGTACTTC. This sequence joins TRBV29-1 and TRBJ2-7, with D hard to call. CDR1 SQVTM and CDR2 ANQGSEA come from the germline V gene. This CDR3 has 13 amino acids. Trimming removed 4 bases from V and 3 bases from J, with 13 bases in between.

The V call is TRBV9, the J call TRBJ2-2, with 9 bases aligning to TRBD2. V gave up 4 bases and J gave up 0 bases; unmatched junction bases: 7. CDR3 length: 17 amino acids. Germline loops: CDR1 SGDLS, CDR2 YYNGEE. The CDR3 here is CASSPWSGGSNTGELFF. Written as DNA, the CDR3 is TGTGCCAGCAGCCCTTGGAGCGGGGGGTCGAACACCGGGGAGCTGTTTTTT.

With regard to this clonotype: A junction boundary mismatches the germline segment, possibly from a read error. The rearrangement links TRBV7-9 to TRBJ2-5, with TRBD2 matching 9 bases. The germline CDR1 and CDR2 sequences are SEHNR and FQNEAQ (reference sequence). The CDR3 length is 14 residues. DNA of the CDR3: TGTGCCAGCAGCGTAGCGGGAGAATCCAATGAGCAGTACTTC. Residues: CASSVAGESNEQYF.

This chain uses TRBV29-1 with TRBJ1-2; D may be TRBD1 (5 bases). V lost 1 base and J 8 bases, leaving 11 bases between the germline ends. The CDR3 runs 12 residues. CDR1 is SQVTM and CDR2 is ANQGSEA in the germline V gene. The CDR3 region has the DNA TGCAGCGTTGAAGTTCCCAGGGACGGCTACACCTTC. This translates into CSVEVPRDGYTF.

This clonotype was observed a few times. The chain has TRBV28 and TRBJ2-3, with 9 positions matching TRBD2. With 6 bases clipped from V and 5 bases from J, the junction kept 15 bases outside the gene matches. Germline V CDR1 and CDR2: MDHEN, SYDVKM. This CDR3 spans 17 amino acids. The CDR3 region is CASSQTRAGGGGDTQYF. CDR3 nucleotides: TGTGCCAGCAGCCAAACACGAGCGGGAGGTGGTGGAGATACGCAGTATTTT. Based on the CDR3 plus reference TRBV28 and TRBJ2-3, the full variable domain is DVKVTQSSRYLVKRTGEKVFLECVQDMDHENMFWYRQDPGLGLRLIYFSYDVKMKEKGDIPEGYSVSREKKERFSLILESASTNQTSMYLCASSQTRAGGGGDTQYFGPGTRLTVL.

The table lists this clonotype with a few counts. The rearrangement links TRBV5-1 to TRBJ2-7, with 9 nucleotides matching TRBD1. V shed 5 bases, J shed 2 bases, and the junction held 8 bases outside the gene matches. CDR1 SGHRS and CDR2 YFSETQ come from the germline V gene. The CDR3 runs 15 residues. This CDR3 is CASSPQGQGAYEQYF. In DNA form, the CDR3 reads TGCGCCAGCAGTCCTCAGGGACAGGGCGCCTACGAGCAGTACTTC.

In this sample, this clonotype turned up a few times. The V gene is TRBV20-1, the J gene TRBJ2-7; 9 bases agree with TRBD1. The V segment lost 1 base and the J segment 2 bases; nucleotides outside the gene matches: 15. Per germline, CDR1 DFQATT and CDR2 SNEGSKA (reference sequence). CDR3 size: 18 residues. The CDR3 region has the DNA TGCAGTGCTAGAGGAAAGGTGGGACCGGGACAGGGAGCCTACGAGCAGTACTTC. Amino acid sequence: CSARGKVGPGQGAYEQYF.

This chain links TRBV6-1 with TRBJ2-5; TRBD1 matches 8 bases. This CDR3 has 14 residues. Germline CDR1 reads MNHNS; CDR2 reads SASEGT. Unmatched junction bases numbered 8, after V lost 8 bases and J lost 3 bases. CDR3 DNA sequence: TGTGCCAGCGACAGGGGTTTGGGCAAAGAGACCCAGTACTTC. Translating gives CASDRGLGKETQYF.

The CDR3 protein is CASRDRTAGNYGYTF. The CDR3 DNA is TGTGCCAGCCGGGACAGGACCGCTGGAAACTATGGCTACACCTTC. The chain is built from TRBV6-2 or TRBV6-3 and TRBJ1-2, with TRBD1 matching over 8 bases. CDR1 is MNHEY, CDR2 SVGEGT, per germline. The CDR3 length is 15 residues. V was pared by 8 bases and J by 2 bases, with 10 bases of the junction left unmatched.

This clonotype was seen at least ten times. The V call is TRBV2, the J call TRBJ1-6, with D tentatively TRBD1 (5 bases). Looked up from germline, CDR1 is SNHLY and CDR2 is FYNNEI. This CDR3 spans 15 amino acids. Trimming removed 7 bases at V and 0 bases at J, with 10 bases between. CDR3 protein: CASTAGGSYNSPLHF. For the CDR3, the DNA is TGTGCCAGCACCGCGGGGGGCTCCTATAATTCACCCCTCCACTTT.

This clonotype was detected only once. The chain has TRBV7-9 and TRBJ2-7; the D gene is possibly TRBD1 (6 bases). The CDR3 spans 13 residues. The V gene's germline CDR1 is SEHNR and CDR2 FQNEAQ (reference sequence). The CDR3 DNA follows: TGTGCTGGCACACGGGACACTACCTACGAGCAGTACTTC. This translates into CAGTRDTTYEQYF.

This sequence joins TRBV29-1 and TRBJ2-7; TRBD2 matches at 7 bases. The CDR3 is 12 residues long. Germline CDR1 SQVTM, CDR2 ANQGSEA. With V trimmed by 6 bases and J by 7 bases, 9 bases remained unmatched. Here the CDR3 DNA reads TGCAGCGTGAGGACTGGGAGGGATGAGCAGTACTTC. Residues: CSVRTGRDEQYF.

With respect to this clonotype: A much larger clone lies a single base off, so this may be a read error. V gene TRBV7-2 combines with J gene TRBJ2-1, with 9 bases that match TRBD1. CDR1 and CDR2 (germline): SGHTA, FQGNSA. The length of the CDR3 is 15 residues. In DNA, the CDR3 is TGTGCCATCAGCTTATCCCCGGGACAGGGTAGTGAGCAGTTCTTC. This gives the protein CAISLSPGQGSEQFF.

The J gene is TRBJ1-2, the V gene TRBV30, with D unclear. The V gene's germline CDR1 is GTSNPN and CDR2 SVGIG (reference sequence). The CDR3 contains 16 residues. V was trimmed by 2 bases and J by 1 base, leaving 17 bases between them. The CDR3 reads CAWSWDVAVRNYGYTF. The CDR3 nucleotides are TGTGCCTGGAGTTGGGATGTGGCAGTTCGTAACTATGGCTACACCTTC.

The chain has TRBV14 and TRBJ1-6; D not certain. The V end was cut by 1 base, the J end by 10 bases, with 8 bases between. CDR3 length: 13 amino acids. CDR1 and CDR2 from the germline V gene are SGHDN and FVKESK. Here the CDR3 DNA reads TGTGCCAGCAGCCAAGGAATATCCTCACCCCTCCACTTT. It is translated as CASSQGISSPLHF.

This chain uses TRBV6-1 with TRBJ2-1, with TRBD1 matching 11 bases. CDR3 length: 15 residues. Germline values: CDR1 MNHNS, CDR2 SASEGT. The ends lost 6 bases at V and 9 bases at J; junction bases unmatched: 10. CDR3 DNA: TGTGCCAGCAGGGCTGGGACAGGGGGTTTGATTGAGCAGTTCTTC. Encoded protein: CASRAGTGGLIEQFF.

V usage is TRBV4-1 and J usage is TRBJ2-7, with D perhaps matching TRBD1 (5 bases). This CDR3 has 15 residues. Germline V gene lookup returns CDR1 MGHRA and CDR2 YSYEKL. Trimming removed 1 base from V and 0 bases from J, with 10 bases in between. The CDR3: CASSQGTYGSYEQYF. CDR3 nucleotides: TGCGCCAGCAGCCAAGGGACATATGGCTCCTACGAGCAGTACTTC.